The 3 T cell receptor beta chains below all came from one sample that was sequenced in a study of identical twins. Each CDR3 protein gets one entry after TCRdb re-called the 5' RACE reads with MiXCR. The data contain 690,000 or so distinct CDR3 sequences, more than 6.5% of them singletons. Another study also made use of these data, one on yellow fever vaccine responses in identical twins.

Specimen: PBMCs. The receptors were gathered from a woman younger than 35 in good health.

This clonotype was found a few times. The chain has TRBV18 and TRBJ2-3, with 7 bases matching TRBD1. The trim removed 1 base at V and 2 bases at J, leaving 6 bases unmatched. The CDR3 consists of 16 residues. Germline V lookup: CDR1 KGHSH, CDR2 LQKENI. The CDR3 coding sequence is TGTGCCAGCTCACCACGGCAGGGGGAGTTCACAGATACGCAGTATTTT. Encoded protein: CASSPRQGEFTDTQYF.

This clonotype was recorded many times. The CDR3 is CATSDLDTGELFF. The CDR3 DNA reads TGTGCCACCAGTGATTTGGACACCGGGGAGCTGTTTTTT. This rearrangement joins TRBV24-1 to TRBJ2-2; D not certain. The CDR3 runs 13 residues. Trimming removed 0 bases from V and 3 bases from J, with 1 base in between. Germline assignment: CDR1 KGHDR and CDR2 SFDVKD.

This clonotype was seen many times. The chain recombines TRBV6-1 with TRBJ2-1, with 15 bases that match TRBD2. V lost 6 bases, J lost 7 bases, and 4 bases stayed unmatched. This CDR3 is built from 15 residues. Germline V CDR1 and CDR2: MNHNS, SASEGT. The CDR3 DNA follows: TGTGCCAGCAGGGCGGGACTAGCGGGAGGTAATGAGCAGTTCTTC. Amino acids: CASRAGLAGGNEQFF.